These 25 T cell receptor beta chains share one sample of origin, sequenced in a study of neurological immune-mediated disorders. TCRdb passed the 5' RACE reads through MiXCR, listing each CDR3 protein once. The repertoire holds approximately 65,000 distinct CDR3 sequences, over 5% seen once, with around 6% in the top ten. The material sequenced was PBMCs. These TCRs come from a human donor with multiple sclerosis. The donor label of this sample is uncertain.

This clonotype was recorded many times. The J gene is TRBJ1-6, the V gene TRBV7-9; perhaps TRBD1 as D (5 bases). The germline V gene has CDR1 SEHNR and CDR2 FQNEAQ (reference sequence). V was clipped by 3 bases and J by 5 bases, with 11 bases between them. CDR3 size: 15 residues. The CDR3 spells CASSLETAHNSPLHF. The DNA of the CDR3 is TGTGCCAGCAGCTTGGAGACAGCTCATAATTCACCCCTCCACTTT.

This clonotype was detected many times. CDR3 DNA sequence: TGTGCCAGCAGCAAAAGCGGGGACCTCTCCTACAATGAGCAGTTCTTC. Protein product: CASSKSGDLSYNEQFF. This rearrangement joins TRBV4-2 to TRBJ2-1; 7 positions agree with TRBD2. CDR3 length: 16 amino acids. Trimming at V came to 5 bases and at J to 0 bases, leaving 7 bases not matched to a gene. Germline V gene sequence: CDR1 LGHNA, CDR2 YNFKEQ.

This clonotype was seen repeatedly, ten times or more. V and J are TRBV20-1 and TRBJ2-5; D is undetermined. The germline V gene has CDR1 DFQATT and CDR2 SNEGSKA (reference sequence). CDR3 size: 13 residues. V was cut by 3 bases and J by 3 bases, with 11 bases left in between. DNA of the CDR3: TGCAGTGCTAGGCAGGCAGGCAAAGAGACCCAGTACTTC. It codes for CSARQAGKETQYF.

This clonotype was counted at least ten times. The chain is built from TRBV20-1 and TRBJ2-2; 7 bases are a match to TRBD2. Germline CDR1 DFQATT, CDR2 SNEGSKA (reference sequence). Unmatched junction bases numbered 2, after V lost 3 bases and J lost 1 base. CDR3 length: 14 amino acids. The DNA for the CDR3 is TGCAGTGCTAGGTCGGGGGGGAACACCGGGGAGCTGTTTTTT. Protein product: CSARSGGNTGELFF.

This clonotype was found many times. The chain joins TRBV5-1 to TRBJ1-6; D may be TRBD1 (6 bases). Looked up from germline, CDR1 is SGHRS and CDR2 is YFSETQ. V lost 4 bases, J lost 10 bases, and 15 bases lay in between. The CDR3 runs to 14 residues. In DNA, the CDR3 is TGCGCCAGCAGCCTAACAGGGTCGGGATCACCCCTCCACTTT. Residues: CASSLTGSGSPLHF.

This clonotype was counted at least ten times. The chain has TRBV5-1 and TRBJ1-1, with D tentatively TRBD1 (5 bases). Germline assignment: CDR1 SGHRS and CDR2 YFSETQ. Trimming removed 2 bases from V and 1 base from J, with 9 bases in between. The CDR3 runs 14 residues. CDR3 region: CASSFLGPNTEAFF. DNA for the CDR3: TGCGCCAGCAGCTTTCTGGGGCCGAACACTGAAGCTTTCTTT.

This clonotype was recorded at least ten times. The CDR3 protein is CASSTGHSNTEAFF. The CDR3 coding sequence is TGTGCCAGCAGCACGGGACACTCGAACACTGAAGCTTTCTTT. V gene TRBV12-3 or TRBV12-4 combines with J gene TRBJ1-1; tentative D call: TRBD1 (6 bases). Trimming shortened V by 6 bases and J by 1 base, and 12 bases separated the two germline ends. This CDR3 spans 14 amino acids.

This clonotype was seen repeatedly, ten times or more. The chain carries TRBV7-2 and TRBJ2-2, with D unclear. CDR1 is SGHTA and CDR2 is FQGNSA in the germline V gene. The CDR3 contains 16 residues. The V and J ends lost 8 bases and 0 bases respectively, with 16 bases between them. CDR3 nucleotides: TGTGCCAGCCCCCCTGAGAGGACCCCGAACACCGGGGAGCTGTTTTTT. Protein: CASPPERTPNTGELFF.

At least ten counts were recorded for this clonotype. This rearrangement joins TRBV3-1 to TRBJ1-3; D not certain. CDR1 is LGHDT and CDR2 is YNNKEL in the germline V gene (reference sequence). V was pared by 4 bases and J by 2 bases, with 12 bases between. The CDR3 runs 15 residues. CDR3 loop: CASSLRAGTGNTIYF. CDR3 DNA sequence: TGTGCCAGCAGCCTACGAGCGGGTACTGGAAACACCATATATTTT.

This clonotype was seen repeatedly, ten times or more. The chain recombines TRBV4-1 with TRBJ2-7, with 8 bases fitting TRBD1. V lost 6 bases and J lost 4; bases outside the gene matches: 5. Germline V gene lookup returns CDR1 MGHRA and CDR2 YSYEKL. The CDR3 has 13 residues. As DNA, the CDR3 is TGCGCCAGCAGTCCAGACAGGGGTTACGAGCAGTACTTC. Translation gives CASSPDRGYEQYF.

This clonotype was observed at least ten times. This sequence joins TRBV29-1 and TRBJ2-3; 7 bases map to TRBD2. From germline, CDR1 is SQVTM and CDR2 ANQGSEA. This CDR3 comprises 14 residues. The V and J ends lost 4 bases and 4 bases, in that order; junction bases with no gene match: 8. The CDR3 spells CSVVPSGFADTQYF. CDR3 nucleotide sequence: TGCAGCGTTGTACCTAGCGGTTTCGCAGATACGCAGTATTTT.

This clonotype was seen many times. V and J are TRBV20-1 and TRBJ1-4; D is unresolved. The germline V gene encodes CDR1 DFQATT and CDR2 SNEGSKA (reference sequence). CDR3 length: 13 amino acids. With 2 bases removed from V and 8 bases from J, the gap between germline ends came to 12 bases. The CDR3 reads CSARSYGREKLFF. The CDR3, as DNA: TGCAGTGCTAGAAGCTACGGGCGGGAAAAACTGTTTTTT.

In this sample, this clonotype turned up many times. This CDR3 reads CSARATGGYTEAFF. CDR3 sequence (DNA): TGCAGTGCTAGAGCGACAGGGGGGTACACTGAAGCTTTCTTT. The chain links TRBV20-1 to TRBJ1-1; TRBD1 aligns across 9 bases. V was clipped by 1 base and J by 3 bases; unmatched bases: 3. This CDR3 has 14 residues. The germline V gene encodes CDR1 DFQATT and CDR2 SNEGSKA (reference sequence).

Many counts were recorded for this clonotype. V and J are TRBV20-1 and TRBJ1-2; possibly TRBD1 for D (6 bases). Germline CDR1 reads DFQATT; CDR2 reads SNEGSKA (reference sequence). The CDR3 totals 13 residues. V lost 6 bases to trimming and J lost 2 bases, with 13 bases between them. The CDR3: CSALEGGNYGYTF. The CDR3 region has the DNA TGCAGTGCCTTGGAGGGGGGGAACTATGGCTACACCTTC.

This clonotype was counted only a few times. This chain uses TRBV5-4 with TRBJ1-2; possible D gene TRBD1, 5 bases. Germline CDR1 is SGHNT and CDR2 is YYREEE (reference sequence). The CDR3 sequence is 14 residues long. Trimming took off 4 bases at V and 6 bases at J, with 16 bases between the two ends. CDR3 sequence (DNA): TGTGCCAGCAGCCGCGACGGGGGTCTGAATGGCTACACCTTC. Protein product: CASSRDGGLNGYTF.

This clonotype turned up a few times. The genes are TRBV20-1 and TRBJ2-1, with D unresolved. Germline CDR1 and CDR2: DFQATT and SNEGSKA (reference sequence). CDR3 length equals 15 residues. Trimming cost V 0 bases and J 6 bases, with 15 bases left between them. The DNA for the CDR3 is TGCAGTGCTAGAGATCCGCGGTCAGAATTCAATGAGCAGTTCTTC. It encodes CSARDPRSEFNEQFF.

This clonotype occurred many times. The V call is TRBV7-9, the J call TRBJ2-1; the match to TRBD1 covers 8 bases. V lost 7 bases to trimming and J lost 10 bases; unmatched junction nucleotides: 6. Germline V gives CDR1 SEHNR, CDR2 FQNEAQ (reference sequence). The CDR3 length is 12 residues. The CDR3 loop is CASMAGGFEQFF. DNA for the CDR3: TGTGCCAGCATGGCAGGGGGCTTCGAGCAGTTCTTC.

In this sample, this clonotype turned up many times. This chain joins TRBV7-2 and TRBJ1-3; TRBD1 might be the D (6 bases). The CDR3 is 15 residues long. V was cut by 5 bases and J by 0 bases, with 11 bases left in between. Per the germline V gene, CDR1 is SGHTA and CDR2 is FQGNSA. This CDR3 is CASSTTGYSGNTIYF. CDR3 coding DNA: TGTGCCAGCAGCACGACAGGTTACTCTGGAAACACCATATATTTT.

There are many counts of this clonotype. CDR3 residues: CASSAGGENTEAFF. As DNA, the CDR3 is TGCGCCAGCAGCGCAGGAGGGGAGAACACTGAAGCTTTCTTT. The genes are TRBV5-1 and TRBJ1-1; possible D gene TRBD1, 5 bases. The CDR3 is 14 residues long. V was pared by 4 bases and J by 1 base, with 11 bases between. Germline-derived CDR1 and CDR2 are SGHRS and YFSETQ.

This clonotype appeared many times. The gene calls are TRBV5-8 and TRBJ2-2, with D tentatively TRBD1 (5 bases). V was clipped by 4 bases and J by 6 bases, with 13 bases between them. CDR1 and CDR2 (germline): SGHTS, YDEGEE. CDR3 length: 14 residues. The CDR3 protein is CASSPFRGPGELFF. The CDR3 DNA sequence: TGTGCCAGCAGCCCTTTTAGGGGCCCCGGGGAGCTGTTTTTT.

This clonotype came up many times. A junction end diverges from the germline sequence, so it may reflect a read error. The chain uses TRBV3-1 and TRBJ1-1; possible D gene TRBD1, 6 bases. The CDR3 runs to 14 residues. Germline lookup yields CDR1 LGHDT and CDR2 YNNKEL (reference sequence). The CDR3 sequence is CASSQGGLNTEAFF. The CDR3 coding sequence is TGTGCCAGCAGTCAAGGGGGTTTGAACACTGAAGCTTTCTTT. The variable domain in full, with the rest retrieved from reference TRBV3-1 and TRBJ1-1, is DTAVSQTPKYLVTQMGNDKSIKCEQNLGHDTMYWYKQDSKKFLKIMFSYNNKELIINETVPNRFSPKSPDKAHLNLHINSLELGDSAVYFCASSQGGLNTEAFFGQGTRLTVV.

This clonotype appeared many times. The chain uses TRBV18 and TRBJ1-6; D call uncertain. The V end lost 0 bases, the J end lost 4 bases, and 7 bases lay between the germline ends. The germline V gene encodes CDR1 KGHSH and CDR2 LQKENI. CDR3 length: 15 amino acids. The CDR3 is CASSPPAQYNSPLHF. In DNA, the CDR3 is TGTGCCAGCTCACCACCGGCGCAGTATAATTCACCCCTCCACTTT.

This clonotype was counted at least ten times. The genes are TRBV5-1 and TRBJ2-7; TRBD2 is a possible D gene (7 bases). Germline values: CDR1 SGHRS, CDR2 YFSETQ. This CDR3 is 15 amino acids long. V shed 3 bases and J shed 0 bases, with 13 bases lying between them. DNA of the CDR3: TGCGCCAGCAGCTCACAGGGACTACCCTCCTACGAGCAGTACTTC. This encodes CASSSQGLPSYEQYF.

This clonotype was seen only a few times. The chain combines TRBV6-2 or TRBV6-3 with TRBJ2-5; D call uncertain. The CDR3 runs to 14 residues. The germline gives CDR1 MNHEY, CDR2 SVGEGT. The germline V and J ends were trimmed by 5 bases and 7 bases, with 17 bases remaining between them. The CDR3 region has the DNA TGTGCCAGCAGTCCTACTACCGATCCGCGGACCCAGTACTTC. This sequence encodes CASSPTTDPRTQYF.

This clonotype was observed many times. CDR3 sequence reads: CASRALAGGQGEQFF. The CDR3, as DNA: TGTGCCAGCAGAGCCCTAGCGGGGGGGCAGGGTGAGCAGTTCTTC. The chain couples TRBV2 to TRBJ2-1; 12 nucleotides align to TRBD2. The CDR3 is 15 residues long. J gave up 9 bases and V 6 bases, and 9 bases lay outside the gene matches. The germline CDR1 and CDR2 sequences are SNHLY and FYNNEI.